A selection of T cell receptor beta chains follows, all from one sample in a study of T cell changes during pregnancy in multiple sclerosis. Assay: immunoSEQ multiplex PCR; the TCRdb copy retains only in-frame clones and omits some. The sample has some 64,000 clones, more than 85% seen once. The sequencing used peripheral blood, collected in the first trimester of pregnancy. These receptors all stem from a female donor with multiple sclerosis, enrolled in a pregnancy study. Both conserved end residues are part of each CDR3. The D gene is left open where the match is weak. Size is omitted from some rows. Given values are once, few, many or a class for expanded clones.

j_gene	abundance	d_gene	v_gene	CDR3nt	CDR3aa
TRBJ2-3	.	TRBD2	TRBV2	TGTGCCAGCAGTCCAACTAGCGGGAGCGCAGATACGCAGTATTTT	CASSPTSGSADTQYF
TRBJ1-3	.	.	TRBV30	TGTGCCTGGAGTTCAGGGGCCTCTGGAAACACCATATATTTT	CAWSSGASGNTIYF
TRBJ2-7	.	.	TRBV6-1	TGTGCCAGCAGTGTTCGGCAGGGCCCCCCCTACGAGCAGTACTTC	CASSVRQGPPYEQYF
TRBJ1-2	.	.	TRBV19	TGTGCCAGTACGACGTTGGGACGGAGGGCTGGCTACACCTTC	CASTTLGRRAGYTF
TRBJ2-3	.	TRBD2	TRBV28	TGTGCCAGCAGTCCCGGGACGGGACTAGCGGGAGGGCCTATTCGCACAGATACGCAGTATTTT	CASSPGTGLAGGPIRTDTQYF
TRBJ1-1	.	.	TRBV10-2	TGCGCCAGCCGGGGGGGCGACAGGAACACTGAAGCTTTCTTT	CASRGGDRNTEAFF
TRBJ2-5	.	TRBD2	TRBV19	TGTGCCAGTAGAGGAACTAGCGGGATCGGAGAGACCCAGTACTTC	CASRGTSGIGETQYF
TRBJ1-2	.	.	TRBV2	TGTGCCACACAGAGGCCCCAGGGCGGGGACTATGGCTACACCTTC	CATQRPQGGDYGYTF
TRBJ1-1	.	.	TRBV28	TGTGCCAGCAGTGCCCACAGGGACGAGGTCACTGAAGCTTTCTTT	CASSAHRDEVTEAFF
TRBJ1-2	.	TRBD1	TRBV19	TGTGCCAGTAGTAGGGACAGGGAGCTCTATGGCTACACCTTC	CASSRDRELYGYTF
TRBJ2-2	.	.	TRBV19	TGTGCCAGTAGTACCTATGAAAACGGGGAGCTGTTTTTT	CASSTYENGELFF
TRBJ1-4	.	.	TRBV7-9	TGTGCCAGCAGCTTAGTCGGTGAAAAACTGTTTTTT	CASSLVGEKLFF
TRBJ2-1	.	TRBD2	TRBV28	TGTGCCAGCAGTCCCGGGGGACTAGCGACCGGAGAGCAGTTCTTC	CASSPGGLATGEQFF
TRBJ2-1	once	.	TRBV28	TGTGCCAGCAGTTTAGGTCCACTCCTCTCCTACAATGAGCAGTTCTTC	CASSLGPLLSYNEQFF
TRBJ2-2	once	TRBD2	TRBV5-1	TGCGCCAGCAGCGAGCGGGAGGTGGGCACCGGGGAGCTGTTTTTT	CASSEREVGTGELFF
TRBJ2-7	.	TRBD1	TRBV30	TGTGCCTGGAGGAGGACAGGGGGGAACTACGAGCAGTACTTC	CAWRRTGGNYEQYF
TRBJ2-3	.	.	TRBV19	TGTGCCAGTAGTATGGCTAGCACCTACACAGATACGCAGTATTTT	CASSMASTYTDTQYF
TRBJ2-6	.	TRBD1	TRBV6-1	TGTGCCAGCAGTGAAGGGACAGGGGGTTCTGGGGCCAACGTCCTGACTTTC	CASSEGTGGSGANVLTF
TRBJ2-3	.	TRBD2	TRBV7-6	TGTGCCAGCAGCTTACGCGGGGGGACCCCAGATACGCAGTATTTT	CASSLRGGTPDTQYF
TRBJ1-3	.	.	TRBV28	TGTGCCAGCAGTTCTGACAGACGGAGATATTTT	CASSSDRRRYF
TRBJ1-6	.	.	TRBV14	TGTGCCAGCAGCCAAGATTTCGGGGCACCCCTCCACTTT	CASSQDFGAPLHF
TRBJ2-5	.	.	TRBV13	TGTGCCAGCAGCTTATTCAGGGGCCAAGAGACCCAGTACTTC	CASSLFRGQETQYF
TRBJ2-7	.	.	TRBV5-6	TGTGCCAGCAGCTTGAAACTAAAATCAAACTACGAGCAGTACTTC	CASSLKLKSNYEQYF